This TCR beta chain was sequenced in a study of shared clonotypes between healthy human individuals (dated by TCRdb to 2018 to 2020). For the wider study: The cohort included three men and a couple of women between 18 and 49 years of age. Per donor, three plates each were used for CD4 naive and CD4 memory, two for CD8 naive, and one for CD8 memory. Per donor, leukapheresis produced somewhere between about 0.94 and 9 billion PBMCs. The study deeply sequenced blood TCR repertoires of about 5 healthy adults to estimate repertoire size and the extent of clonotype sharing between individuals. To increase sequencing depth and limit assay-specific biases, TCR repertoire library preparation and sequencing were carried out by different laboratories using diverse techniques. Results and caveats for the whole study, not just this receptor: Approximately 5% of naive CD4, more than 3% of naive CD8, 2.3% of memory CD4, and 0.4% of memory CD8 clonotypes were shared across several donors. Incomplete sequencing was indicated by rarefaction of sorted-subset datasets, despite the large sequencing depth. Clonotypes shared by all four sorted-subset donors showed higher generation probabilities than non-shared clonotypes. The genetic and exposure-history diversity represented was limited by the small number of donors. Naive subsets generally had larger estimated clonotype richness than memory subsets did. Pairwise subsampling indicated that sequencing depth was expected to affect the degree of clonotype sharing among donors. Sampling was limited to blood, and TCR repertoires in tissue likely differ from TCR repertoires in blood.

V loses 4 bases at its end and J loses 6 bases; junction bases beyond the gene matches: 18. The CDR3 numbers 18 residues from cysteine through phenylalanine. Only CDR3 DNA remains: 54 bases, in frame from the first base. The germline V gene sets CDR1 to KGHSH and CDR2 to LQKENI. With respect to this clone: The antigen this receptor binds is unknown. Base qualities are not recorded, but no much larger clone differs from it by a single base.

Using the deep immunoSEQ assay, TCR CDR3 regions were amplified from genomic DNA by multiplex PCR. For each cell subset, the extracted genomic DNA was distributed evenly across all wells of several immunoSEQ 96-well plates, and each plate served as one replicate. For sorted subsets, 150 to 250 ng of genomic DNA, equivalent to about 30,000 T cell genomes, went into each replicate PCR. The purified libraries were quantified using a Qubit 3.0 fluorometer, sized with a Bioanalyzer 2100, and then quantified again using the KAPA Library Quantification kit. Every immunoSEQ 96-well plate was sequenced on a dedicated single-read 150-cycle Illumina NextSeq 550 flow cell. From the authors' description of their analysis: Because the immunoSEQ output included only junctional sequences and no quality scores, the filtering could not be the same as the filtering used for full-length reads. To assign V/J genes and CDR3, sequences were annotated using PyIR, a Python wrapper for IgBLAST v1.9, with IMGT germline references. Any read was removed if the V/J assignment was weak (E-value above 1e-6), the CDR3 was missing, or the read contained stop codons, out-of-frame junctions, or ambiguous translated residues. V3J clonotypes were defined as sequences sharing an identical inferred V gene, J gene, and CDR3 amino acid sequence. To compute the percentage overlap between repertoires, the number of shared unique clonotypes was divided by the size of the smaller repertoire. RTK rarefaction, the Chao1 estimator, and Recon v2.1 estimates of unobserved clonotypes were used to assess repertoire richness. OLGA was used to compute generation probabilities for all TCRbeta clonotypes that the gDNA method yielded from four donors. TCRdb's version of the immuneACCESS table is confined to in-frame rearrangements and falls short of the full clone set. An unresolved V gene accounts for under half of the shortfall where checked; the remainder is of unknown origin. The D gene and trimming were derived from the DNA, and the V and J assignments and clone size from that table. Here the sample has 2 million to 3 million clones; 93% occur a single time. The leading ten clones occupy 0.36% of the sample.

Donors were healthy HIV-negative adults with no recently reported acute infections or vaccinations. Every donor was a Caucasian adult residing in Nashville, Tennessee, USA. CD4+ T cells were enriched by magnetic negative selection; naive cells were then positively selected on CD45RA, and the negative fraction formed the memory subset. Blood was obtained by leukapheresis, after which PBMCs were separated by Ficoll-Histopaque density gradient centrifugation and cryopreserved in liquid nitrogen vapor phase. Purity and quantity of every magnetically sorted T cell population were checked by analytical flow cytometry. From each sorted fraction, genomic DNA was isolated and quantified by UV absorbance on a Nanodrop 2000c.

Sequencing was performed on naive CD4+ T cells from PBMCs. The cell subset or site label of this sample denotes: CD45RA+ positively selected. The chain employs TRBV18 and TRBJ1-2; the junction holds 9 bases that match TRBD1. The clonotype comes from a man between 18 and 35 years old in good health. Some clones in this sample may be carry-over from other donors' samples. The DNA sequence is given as TGTGCCAGCTCACTTACAAGCCGATCCGGGACAGGGTCCCATGGCTACACCTTC. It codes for CASSLTSRSGTGSHGYTF. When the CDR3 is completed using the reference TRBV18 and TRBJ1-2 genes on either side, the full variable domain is NAGVMQNPRHLVRRRGQEARLRCSPMKGHSHVYWYRQLPEEGLKFMVYLQKENIIDESGMPKERFSAEFPKEGPSILRIQQVVRGDSAAYFCASSLTSRSGTGSHGYTFGSGTRLTVV.